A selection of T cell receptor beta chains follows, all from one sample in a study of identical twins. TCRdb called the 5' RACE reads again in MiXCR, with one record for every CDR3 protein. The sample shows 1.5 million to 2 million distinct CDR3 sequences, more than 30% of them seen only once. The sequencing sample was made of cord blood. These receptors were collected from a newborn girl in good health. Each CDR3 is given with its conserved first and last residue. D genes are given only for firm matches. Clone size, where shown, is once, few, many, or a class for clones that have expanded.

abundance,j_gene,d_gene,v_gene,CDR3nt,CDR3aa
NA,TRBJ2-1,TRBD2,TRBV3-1,TGTGCCAGCAGCCAAGTGTCTAGCGGGAGTTACAATGAGCAGTTCTTC,CASSQVSSGSYNEQFF
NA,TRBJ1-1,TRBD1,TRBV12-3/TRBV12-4,TGTGCCAGCAGCGTACAGGGGGCCGTGAACACTGGAGCTTTCTTT,CASSVQGAVNTGAFF
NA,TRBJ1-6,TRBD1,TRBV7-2,TGTGCCAGCAGCCCGGACAGGAATTATAATTCACCCCTCCACTTT,CASSPDRNYNSPLHF
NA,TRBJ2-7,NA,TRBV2,TGTGCCAGCAGTGAGGGGACCGGTCGCTACTACGAGCAGTACTTC,CASSEGTGRYYEQYF
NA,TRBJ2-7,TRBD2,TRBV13,TGTGCCAGCAGCTTAGGATGGGGACTACGGAGGGACTACAATGAGCAGTACTTC,CASSLGWGLRRDYNEQYF
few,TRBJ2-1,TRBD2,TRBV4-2,TGTGCCAGCAGCCAAGCGCCGCTAGCGGGCGACAATGAGCAGTTCTTC,CASSQAPLAGDNEQFF
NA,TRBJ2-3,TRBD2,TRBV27,TGTGCCAGCTCCGAGGCTAGCGGGAGATCAGATACGCAGTATTTT,CASSEASGRSDTQYF
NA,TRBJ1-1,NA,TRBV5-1,TGCGCCAGCAGCTTGGGGCCTCAGGAGACTGAAGCTTTCTTT,CASSLGPQETEAFF
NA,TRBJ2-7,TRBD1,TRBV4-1,TGCGCCAGCAGCCAAGATCTGGACAGGGGCCACGAGCAGTACTTC,CASSQDLDRGHEQYF
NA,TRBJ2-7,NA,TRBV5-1,TGCGCCAGCAGCCCGGACCCAGCGGGTCTAGTCCACGAGCAGTACTTC,CASSPDPAGLVHEQYF
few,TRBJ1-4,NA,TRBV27,TGTGCCAGCAAGGGGGAGACCGGGACATCTAATGAAAAACTGTTTTTT,CASKGETGTSNEKLFF
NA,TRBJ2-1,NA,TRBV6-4,TGTGCGGGGGGCAATGAGCAGTTCTTC,CAGGNEQFF
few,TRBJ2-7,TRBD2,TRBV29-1,TGCAGCGTTGGCGGGAGGGCCAGATACGAGCAGTACTTC,CSVGGRARYEQYF
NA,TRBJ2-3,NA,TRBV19,TGTGCCAGTAGTACCTCTGTACCGGGGGCAGATACGCAGTATTTT,CASSTSVPGADTQYF
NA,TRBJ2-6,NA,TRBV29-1,TGCAGCGTTGTTGTGGGTGGGTCTGGGGCCAACGTCCTGACTTTC,CSVVVGGSGANVLTF
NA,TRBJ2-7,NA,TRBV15,TGTGCCACCAGCAGAGAGCAGAGGGGCTACGAGCAGTACTTC,CATSREQRGYEQYF